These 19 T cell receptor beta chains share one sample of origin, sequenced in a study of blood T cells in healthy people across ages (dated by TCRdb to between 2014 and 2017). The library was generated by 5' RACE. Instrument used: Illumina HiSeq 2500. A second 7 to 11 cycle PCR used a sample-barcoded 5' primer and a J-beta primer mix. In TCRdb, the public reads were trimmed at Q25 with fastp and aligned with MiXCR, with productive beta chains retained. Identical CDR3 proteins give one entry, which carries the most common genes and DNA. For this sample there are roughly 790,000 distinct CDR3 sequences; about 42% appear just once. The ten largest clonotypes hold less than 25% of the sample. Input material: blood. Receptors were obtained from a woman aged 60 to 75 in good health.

The CDR3 sequence: CSAREGGRGIYGYTF. As DNA, the CDR3 is TGCAGTGCTAGAGAGGGGGGGCGCGGGATATATGGCTACACCTTC. The chain uses TRBV20-1 and TRBJ1-2; possibly TRBD1 for D (6 bases). Germline V CDR1 and CDR2: DFQATT, SNEGSKA (reference sequence). The germline V and J ends were trimmed by 0 bases and 5 bases, with 16 bases remaining between them. This CDR3 has 15 amino acids.

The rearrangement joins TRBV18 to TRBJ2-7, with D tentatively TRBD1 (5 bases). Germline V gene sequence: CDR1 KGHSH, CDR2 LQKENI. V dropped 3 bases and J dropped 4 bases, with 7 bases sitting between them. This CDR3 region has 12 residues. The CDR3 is CASSPTEYEQYF. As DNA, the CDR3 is TGTGCCAGCTCACCGACAGAGTACGAGCAGTACTTC.

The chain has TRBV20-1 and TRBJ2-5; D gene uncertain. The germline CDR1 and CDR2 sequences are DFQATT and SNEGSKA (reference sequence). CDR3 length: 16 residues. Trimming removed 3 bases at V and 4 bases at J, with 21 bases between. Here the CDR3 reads CSASFGFQESGETQYF. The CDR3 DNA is TGCAGTGCTAGTTTTGGGTTTCAGGAGTCAGGAGAGACCCAGTACTTC.

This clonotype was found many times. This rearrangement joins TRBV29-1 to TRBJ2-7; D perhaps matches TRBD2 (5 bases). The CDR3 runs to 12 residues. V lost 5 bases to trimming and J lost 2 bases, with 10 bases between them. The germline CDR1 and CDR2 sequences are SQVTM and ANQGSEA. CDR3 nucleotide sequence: TGCAGCGTTTCTCCGGGGACCTACGAGCAGTACTTC. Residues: CSVSPGTYEQYF.

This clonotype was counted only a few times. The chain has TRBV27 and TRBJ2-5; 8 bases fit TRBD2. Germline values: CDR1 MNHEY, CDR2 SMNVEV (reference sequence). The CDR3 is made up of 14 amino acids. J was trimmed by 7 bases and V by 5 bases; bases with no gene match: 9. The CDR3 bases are TGTGCCAGCAGTCCACCTCTAGCGGGCGCGACCCAGTACTTC. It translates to CASSPPLAGATQYF.

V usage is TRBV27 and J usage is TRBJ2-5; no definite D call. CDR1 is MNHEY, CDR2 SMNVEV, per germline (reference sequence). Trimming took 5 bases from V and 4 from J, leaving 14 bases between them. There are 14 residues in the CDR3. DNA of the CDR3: TGTGCCAGCAGTCCACAACCCACCGTAGAGACCCAGTACTTC. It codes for CASSPQPTVETQYF.

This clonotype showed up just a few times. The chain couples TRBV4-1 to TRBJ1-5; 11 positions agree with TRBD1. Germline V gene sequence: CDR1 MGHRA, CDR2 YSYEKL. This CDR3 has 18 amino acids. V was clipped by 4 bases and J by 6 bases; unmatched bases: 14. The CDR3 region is CASSPLIPGQGVVQPQHF. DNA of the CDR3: TGCGCCAGCAGCCCCCTCATTCCGGGACAGGGGGTTGTTCAGCCCCAGCATTTT.

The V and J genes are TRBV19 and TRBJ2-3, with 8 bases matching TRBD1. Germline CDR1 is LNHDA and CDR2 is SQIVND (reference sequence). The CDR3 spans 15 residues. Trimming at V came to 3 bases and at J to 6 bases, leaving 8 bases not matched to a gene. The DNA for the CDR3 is TGTGCCAGTAGTATGTCGGGACAGGTCTCGGATACGCAGTATTTT. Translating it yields CASSMSGQVSDTQYF.

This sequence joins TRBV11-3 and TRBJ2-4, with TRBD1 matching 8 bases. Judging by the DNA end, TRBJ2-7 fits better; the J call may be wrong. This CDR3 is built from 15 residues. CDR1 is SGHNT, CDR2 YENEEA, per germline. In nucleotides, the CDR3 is TGTGCCACCGAACGGACAGGGAAGATCGACTACGAGCAGTACTTC. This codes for CATERTGKIDYEQYF.

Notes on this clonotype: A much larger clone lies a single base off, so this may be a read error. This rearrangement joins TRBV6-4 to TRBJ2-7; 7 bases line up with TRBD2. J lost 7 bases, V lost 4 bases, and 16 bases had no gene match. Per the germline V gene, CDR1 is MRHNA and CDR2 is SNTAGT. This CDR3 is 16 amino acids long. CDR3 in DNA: TGTGCCAGCAGTGTCGGGGCGGGAGATTGGGGCAATGAGCAGTACTTC. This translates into CASSVGAGDWGNEQYF.

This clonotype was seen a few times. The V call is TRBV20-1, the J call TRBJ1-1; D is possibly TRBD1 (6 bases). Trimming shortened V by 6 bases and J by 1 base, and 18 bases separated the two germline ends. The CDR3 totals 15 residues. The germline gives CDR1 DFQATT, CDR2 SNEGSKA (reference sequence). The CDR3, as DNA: TGCAGTGCCGCCCGGGCGGGGGGCGGGAACACTGAAGCTTTCTTT. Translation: CSAARAGGGNTEAFF.

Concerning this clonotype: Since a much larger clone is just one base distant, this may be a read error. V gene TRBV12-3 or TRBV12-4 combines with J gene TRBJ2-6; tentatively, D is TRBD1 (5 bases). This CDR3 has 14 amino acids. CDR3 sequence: CASSYSSGANVLIF. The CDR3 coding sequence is TGTGCCAGCAGTTACAGCTCTGGGGCCAACGTCCTGATTTTC.

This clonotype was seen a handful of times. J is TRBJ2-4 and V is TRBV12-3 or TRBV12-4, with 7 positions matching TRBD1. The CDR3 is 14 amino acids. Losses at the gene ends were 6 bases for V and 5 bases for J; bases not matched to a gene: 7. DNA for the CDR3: TGTGCCAGCAGATCCGGGGACAGCCAAAACATTCAGTACTTC. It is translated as CASRSGDSQNIQYF.

CDR3 DNA: TGTGCCAGCAGCCAGGAGAGAGGGACAGGGACCCACGAGCAGTACTTC. The encoded protein is CASSQERGTGTHEQYF. The J gene is TRBJ2-7, the V gene TRBV3-1, with 9 nucleotides matching TRBD1. The V gene end was trimmed by 3 bases and the J gene end by 5 bases; junction bases not matched to a gene: 11. The CDR3 length is 16 residues. Germline CDR1 is LGHDT and CDR2 is YNNKEL (reference sequence).

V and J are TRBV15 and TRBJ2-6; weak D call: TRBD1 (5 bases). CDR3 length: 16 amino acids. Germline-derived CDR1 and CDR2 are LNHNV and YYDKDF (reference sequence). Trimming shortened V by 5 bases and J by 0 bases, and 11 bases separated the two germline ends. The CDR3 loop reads CATSPTGFSGANVLTF. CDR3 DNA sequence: TGTGCCACCAGCCCTACAGGCTTCTCTGGGGCCAACGTCCTGACTTTC.

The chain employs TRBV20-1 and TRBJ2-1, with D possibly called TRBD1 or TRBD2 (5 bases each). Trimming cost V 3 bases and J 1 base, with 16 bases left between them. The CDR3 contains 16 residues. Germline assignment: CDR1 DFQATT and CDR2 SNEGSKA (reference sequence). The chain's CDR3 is CSARTAGTQSYNEQFF. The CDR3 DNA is TGCAGTGCTAGGACAGCCGGGACCCAATCCTACAATGAGCAGTTCTTC.

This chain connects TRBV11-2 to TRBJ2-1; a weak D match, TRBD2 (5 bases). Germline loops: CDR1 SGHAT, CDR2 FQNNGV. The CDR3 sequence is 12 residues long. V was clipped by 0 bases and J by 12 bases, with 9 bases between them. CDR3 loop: CASSLDGLAQFF. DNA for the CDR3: TGTGCCAGCAGCTTAGATGGTCTAGCGCAGTTCTTC.

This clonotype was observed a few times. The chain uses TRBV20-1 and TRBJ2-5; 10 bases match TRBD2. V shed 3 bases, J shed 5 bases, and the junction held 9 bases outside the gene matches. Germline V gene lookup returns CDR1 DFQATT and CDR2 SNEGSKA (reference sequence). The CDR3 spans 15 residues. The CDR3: CSASSSGRFRETQYF. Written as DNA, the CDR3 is TGCAGTGCTAGTTCTAGCGGGAGATTTCGGGAGACCCAGTACTTC.

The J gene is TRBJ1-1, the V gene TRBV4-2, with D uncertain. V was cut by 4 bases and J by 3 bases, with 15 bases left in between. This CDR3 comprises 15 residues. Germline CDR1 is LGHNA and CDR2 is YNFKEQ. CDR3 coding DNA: TGTGCCAGCAGCCTTCTCGTTTCGCGGGACACTGAAGCTTTCTTT. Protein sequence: CASSLLVSRDTEAFF.